The clone carrying this T cell receptor beta chain turned up a few times. Its antigen is not known. These data come from a study of molecular identifiers for immune sequencing clone quantification. Study results and limitations: Amid around 900,000 naive cells, spiked Jurkat TCR RNA from one cell was reportedly still detectable.

Germline CDR1 is LGHNA and CDR2 is YSLEER. The CDR3 loop spans 12 amino acids. The V gene lost 0 bases and the J gene lost 9 bases, with 6 bases spanning the gap. TCRdb analysed the PCR reads with MiXCR anew, one entry per CDR3 protein. The sample contains about 97,000 distinct CDR3 sequences, 30% to 35% of which appear only once. This receptor was taken from a human donor in good health. Some libraries in this study had Jurkat cell RNA spiked in. Sequenced sample: naive CD8+ T cells from blood, with Jurkat cell RNA spiked in. Described subset: FACS-sorted CD8+CD4-CCR7+CD45RA+ naive T cells. The V gene is TRBV4-3, the J gene TRBJ2-1; D uncertain. CDR3 loop: CASSQDSGEQFF. CDR3 nucleotide sequence: TGCGCCAGCAGCCAAGACTCCGGTGAGCAGTTCTTC.